The clone carrying this T cell receptor beta chain appeared a few times. Here immunoSEQ multiplex PCR was the method, and the copy in TCRdb shows in-frame clones only, minus some. Seen here are about 14,000 clones, around 77% observed once, and the top ten hold 11% to 15%. The CDR3 has 14 amino acids. CDR1 is SGHRS and CDR2 is YFSETQ in the germline V gene. The V and J ends lost 0 bases and 1 base, in that order; junction bases with no gene match: 1. The data stem from a study of OX40 agonist ivuxolimab in advanced cancers. Study-wide background: As their treatment, patients were administered ivuxolimab, an agonistic anti-OX40 (CD134) antibody. Every 2 weeks, patients received ivuxolimab intravenously, dosed at 0.01 to 10 mg/kg. Patients with hepatocellular carcinoma, melanoma, renal cell or head and neck cancer made up the dose-escalation patients.

The sample was CD4+ or CD8+ T cells sorted from blood, taken in a trial of the OX40 agonist ivuxolimab. V usage is TRBV5-1 and J usage is TRBJ2-7, with TRBD2 matching 7 bases. The source of this sequence is an adult with an advanced solid tumor such as melanoma, head and neck, liver or kidney cancer. DNA of the CDR3: TGCGCCAGCAGCTTGGGGGGGGGATCCTACGAGCAGTACTTC. Protein product: CASSLGGGSYEQYF.